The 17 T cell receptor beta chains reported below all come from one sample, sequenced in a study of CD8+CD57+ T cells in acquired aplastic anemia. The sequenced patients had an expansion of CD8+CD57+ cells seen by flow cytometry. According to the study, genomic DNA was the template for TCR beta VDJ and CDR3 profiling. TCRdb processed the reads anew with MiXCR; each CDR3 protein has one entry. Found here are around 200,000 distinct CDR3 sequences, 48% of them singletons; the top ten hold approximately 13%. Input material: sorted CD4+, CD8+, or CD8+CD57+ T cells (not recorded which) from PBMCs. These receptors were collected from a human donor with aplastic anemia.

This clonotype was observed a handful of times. CDR3 bases: TGTGCCACCAGTGCAGGCGGCAGGGGGCAGCCCCAGCATTTT. This encodes CATSAGGRGQPQHF. The V gene is TRBV24-1, the J gene TRBJ1-5, with 7 positions matching TRBD1. CDR1 is KGHDR, CDR2 SFDVKD, per germline. Trimming cost V 5 bases and J 7 bases; bases outside gene matches: 7. CDR3 length: 14 residues.

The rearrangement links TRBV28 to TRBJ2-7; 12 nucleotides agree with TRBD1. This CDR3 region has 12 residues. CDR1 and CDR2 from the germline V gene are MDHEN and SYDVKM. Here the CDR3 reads CANSPSTGQGAV. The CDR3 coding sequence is TGTGCCAACAGTCCCAGTACGGGACAGGGGGCTGTC.

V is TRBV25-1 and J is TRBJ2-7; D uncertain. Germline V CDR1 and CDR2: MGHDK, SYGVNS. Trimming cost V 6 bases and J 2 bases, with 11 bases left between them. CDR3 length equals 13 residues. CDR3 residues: CASRKDPAYEQYF. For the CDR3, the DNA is TGTGCCAGCAGGAAGGACCCGGCCTACGAGCAGTACTTC.

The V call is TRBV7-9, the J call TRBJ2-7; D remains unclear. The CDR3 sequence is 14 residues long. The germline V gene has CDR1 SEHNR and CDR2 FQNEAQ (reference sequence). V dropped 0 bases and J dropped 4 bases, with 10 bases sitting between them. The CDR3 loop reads CASSLASPNYEQYF. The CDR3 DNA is TGTGCCAGCAGCTTAGCCTCCCCTAATTACGAGCAGTACTTC.

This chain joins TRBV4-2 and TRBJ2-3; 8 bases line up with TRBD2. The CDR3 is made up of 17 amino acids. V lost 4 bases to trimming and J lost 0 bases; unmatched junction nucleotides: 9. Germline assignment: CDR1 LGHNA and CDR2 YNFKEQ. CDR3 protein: CASSLGLGLESTDTQYF. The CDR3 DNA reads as TGTGCCAGCAGCCTCGGTTTGGGACTAGAGAGCACAGATACGCAGTATTTT.

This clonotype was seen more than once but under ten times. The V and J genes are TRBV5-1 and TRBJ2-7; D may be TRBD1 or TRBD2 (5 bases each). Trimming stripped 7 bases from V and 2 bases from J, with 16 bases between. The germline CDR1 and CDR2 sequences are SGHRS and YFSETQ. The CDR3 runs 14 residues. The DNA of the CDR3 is TGCGCCAGCTCCTGGGACGGCAAGCCCTACGAGCAGTACTTC. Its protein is CASSWDGKPYEQYF.

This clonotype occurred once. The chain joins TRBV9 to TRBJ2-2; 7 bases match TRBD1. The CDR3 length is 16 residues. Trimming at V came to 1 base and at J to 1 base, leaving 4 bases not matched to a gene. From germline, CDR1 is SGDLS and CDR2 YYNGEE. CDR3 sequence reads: CASSVNRQGNTGELFF. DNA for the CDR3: TGTGCCAGCAGCGTAAATCGACAGGGGAACACCGGGGAGCTGTTTTTT. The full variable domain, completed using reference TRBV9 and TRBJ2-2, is DSGVTQTPKHLITATGQRVTLRCSPRSGDLSVYWYQQSLDQGLQFLIQYYNGEERAKGNILERFSAQQFPDLHSELNLSSLELGDSALYFCASSVNRQGNTGELFFGEGSRLTVL.

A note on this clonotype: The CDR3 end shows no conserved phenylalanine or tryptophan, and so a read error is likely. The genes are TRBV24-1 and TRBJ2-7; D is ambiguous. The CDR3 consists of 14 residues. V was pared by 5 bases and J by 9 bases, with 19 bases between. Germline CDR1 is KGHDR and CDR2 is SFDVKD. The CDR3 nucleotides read TGTGCCACCAGTGGCCTCGAGTCTTCGTCTGGGCAGTACCTC. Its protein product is CATSGLESSSGQYL.

The CDR3 here is CSVLGRGETEAFF. CDR3 coding DNA: TGCAGTGTCCTGGGACGGGGGGAGACTGAAGCTTTCTTT. The gene calls are TRBV20-1 and TRBJ1-1, with D possibly matching TRBD1 (5 bases). Trimming took 7 bases from V and 5 from J, leaving 17 bases between them. The CDR3 consists of 13 residues. Germline V gives CDR1 DFQATT, CDR2 SNEGSKA (reference sequence).

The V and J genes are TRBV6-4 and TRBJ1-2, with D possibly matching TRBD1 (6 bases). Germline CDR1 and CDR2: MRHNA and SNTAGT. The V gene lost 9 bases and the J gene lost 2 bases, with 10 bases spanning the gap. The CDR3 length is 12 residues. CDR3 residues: CARDRRNYGYTF. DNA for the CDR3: TGTGCCAGAGACAGGAGGAACTATGGCTACACCTTC.

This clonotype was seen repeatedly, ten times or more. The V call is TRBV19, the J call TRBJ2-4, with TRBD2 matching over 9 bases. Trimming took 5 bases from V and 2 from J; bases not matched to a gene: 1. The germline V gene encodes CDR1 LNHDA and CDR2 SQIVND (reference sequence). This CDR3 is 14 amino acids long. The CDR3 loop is CASSLAGTKNIQYF. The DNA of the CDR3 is TGTGCCAGTAGTCTAGCGGGGACCAAAAACATTCAGTACTTC.

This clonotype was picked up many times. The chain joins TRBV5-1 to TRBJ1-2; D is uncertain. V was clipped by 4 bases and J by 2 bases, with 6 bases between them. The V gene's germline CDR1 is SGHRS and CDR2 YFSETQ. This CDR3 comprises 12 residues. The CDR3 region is CASSAQNYGYTF. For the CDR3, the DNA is TGCGCCAGCAGCGCACAAAACTATGGCTACACCTTC.

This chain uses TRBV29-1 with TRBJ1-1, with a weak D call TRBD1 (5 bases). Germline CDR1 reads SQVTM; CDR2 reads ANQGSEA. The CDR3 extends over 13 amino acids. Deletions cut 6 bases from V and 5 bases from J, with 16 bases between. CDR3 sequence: CSVLPRAITEAFF. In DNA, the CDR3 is TGCAGCGTCCTCCCCAGGGCAATAACTGAAGCTTTCTTT.

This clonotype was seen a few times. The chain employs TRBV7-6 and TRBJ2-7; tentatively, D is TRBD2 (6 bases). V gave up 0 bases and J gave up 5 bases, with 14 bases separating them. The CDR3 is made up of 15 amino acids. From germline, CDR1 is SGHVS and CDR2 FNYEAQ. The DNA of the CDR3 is TGTGCCAGCAGCTTAGCGCCGGGCCGGGGGAACGAGCAGTACTTC. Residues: CASSLAPGRGNEQYF.

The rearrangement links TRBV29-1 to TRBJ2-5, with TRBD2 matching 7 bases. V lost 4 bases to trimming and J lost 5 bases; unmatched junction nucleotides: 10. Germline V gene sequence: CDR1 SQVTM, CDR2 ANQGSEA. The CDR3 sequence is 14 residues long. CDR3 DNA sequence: TGCAGCGTTGCGGGGGGTGGTAATAAGGAGACCCAGTACTTC. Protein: CSVAGGGNKETQYF.

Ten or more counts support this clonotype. The CDR3 DNA reads as TGTGCCACCAATGAGGGGAACTCCTACGAGCAGTACTTC. Translating gives CATNEGNSYEQYF. V is TRBV7-2 and J is TRBJ2-7; D tentatively fits TRBD1 or TRBD2 (5 bases each). The CDR3 has 13 amino acids. The germline gives CDR1 SGHTA, CDR2 FQGNSA. Trimming removed 10 bases at V and 0 bases at J, with 13 bases between. The entire variable domain, with the rest obtained from reference TRBV7-2 and TRBJ2-7, is as follows: GAGVSQSPSNKVTEKGKDVELRCDPISGHTALYWYRQSLGQGLEFLIYFQGNSAPDKSGLPSDRFSAERTGGSVSTLTIQRTQQEDSAVYLCATNEGNSYEQYFGPGTRLTVT.

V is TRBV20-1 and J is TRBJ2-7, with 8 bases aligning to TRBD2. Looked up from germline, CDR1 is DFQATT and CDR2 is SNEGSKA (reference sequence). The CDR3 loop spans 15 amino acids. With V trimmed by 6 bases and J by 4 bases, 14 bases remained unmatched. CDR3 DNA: TGCAGTGCCGGCCGAGGCACTAGCGGAAGGTACGAGCAGTACTTC. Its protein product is CSAGRGTSGRYEQYF.